This T cell receptor (beta chain) came from a study of blood T cells in healthy people across ages. Study-wide results and limits: Higher naive T cell percentage went strongly together with higher TCR beta diversity.

Aged roughly 6 to 100, donors were systemically healthy Caucasians from Russia. Every participating donor contributed approximately 9.5 milliliters of peripheral blood through a draw. Concerning this clonotype itself: The target antigen is unknown.

Through a sample-barcoded 5' primer and a J-beta primer mix, a second PCR was run for roughly 7 to 11 cycles. Every molecule of cDNA carried a tag from a template-switch adaptor with 12 random nucleotides. TCRdb called the 5' RACE reads again in MiXCR, with one record for every CDR3 protein. The sample lists about 970,000 distinct CDR3 sequences, just over 50% occurring once. The CDR3 loop spans 15 amino acids. The germline gives CDR1 MRHNA, CDR2 SNTAGT. V was cut by 3 bases and J by 1 base, with 7 bases left in between. The TCR comes from a woman in her sixties in good health. V gene TRBV6-4 combines with J gene TRBJ2-6, with unresolved D. The sample taken for sequencing was blood. CDR3 DNA sequence: TGTGCCAGCAGTGAGGTGGATTCTGGGGCCAACGTCCTGACTTTC. Translated, it gives CASSEVDSGANVLTF.